This TCR beta chain was obtained from a study of T cell responses to AZD1222 COVID-19 vaccine. This CDR3 spans 14 amino acids. Germline CDR1 is LNHDA and CDR2 is SQIVND (reference sequence). The ends lost 6 bases at V and 7 bases at J; junction bases unmatched: 8. Profiled with immunoSEQ multiplex PCR; TCRdb holds only in-frame clones, not every one. This table has 150,000 to 250,000 clones, around 93% appearing once. V usage is TRBV19 and J usage is TRBJ1-2; TRBD1 matches 10 bases. The source is an adult who received the AZD1222 COVID-19 vaccine. The sequencing here drew on peripheral blood, taken 28 days after the second AZD1222 dose. The CDR3 is CASSTRQGASGYTF. The CDR3 DNA is TGTGCCAGTAGCACAAGACAGGGGGCCAGTGGCTACACCTTC.